This T cell receptor (beta chain) was profiled in a study of blood T cell repertoires in COVID-19. Across the study: PBMCs, B-cell-depleted T cells, or T cells were the source of the cDNA or gDNA that made up the material.

Germline V gives CDR1 SGHTA, CDR2 FQGNSA. CDR3 length equals 15 residues. After removal of 1 base from V and 4 bases from J, the junction contained 4 bases not matched to a gene. The participants were between about 18 and 90 years old and came from roughly 24 US areas. Each participant's cohort was designated according to participant-reported clinical history. How the authors handled the data: Quantification of nucleated cells was approximated via reference gene primer amplification. Generated by immunoSEQ multiplex PCR, the TCRdb table keeps only in-frame clones and is missing some. D and trimming come from the DNA, and the V and J calls and clone size come from that table. Here the sample spans roughly 200,000 clones, about nine tenths being singletons.

This TCR derives from a woman between 35 and 50 years old with acute COVID-19. The rearrangement joins TRBV7-2 to TRBJ1-3; 7 bases agree with TRBD1. Input material: PBMCs or T cells enriched from blood (not recorded which). Written as DNA, the CDR3 is TGTGCCAGCAGCTTAGGTAGGGGGCACGGAAACACCATATATTTT. The encoded protein is CASSLGRGHGNTIYF.